The 31 T cell receptor beta chains presented below share a single source sample, sequenced in a study of blood T cell repertoires in COVID-19. Profiling relied on immunoSEQ multiplex PCR, and the TCRdb table lists in-frame clones only, not all of them. The sample carries about 110,000 clones, less than 85% recorded once. The sample taken for sequencing was peripheral blood. Receptors were obtained from a woman at least 80 years old with acute or convalescent COVID-19.

The V call is TRBV28, the J call TRBJ2-3; weak D call: TRBD2 (5 bases). The CDR3 totals 14 residues. Trimming took 6 bases from V and 1 from J, leaving 11 bases between them. Germline V lookup: CDR1 MDHEN, CDR2 SYDVKM. The CDR3 coding sequence is TGTGCCAGCAGGGAACTAGGGCGCACAGATACGCAGTATTTT. Its translation: CASRELGRTDTQYF.

The J gene is TRBJ2-3, the V gene TRBV7-9; TRBD2 might be the D (5 bases). Between the trimmed V and J ends, which lost 5 bases and 0 bases, there was a span of 15 bases. Germline values: CDR1 SEHNR, CDR2 FQNEAQ (reference sequence). This CDR3 has 16 amino acids. In nucleotides, the CDR3 is TGTGCCAGCAGCCTAGGCCGGGGATCTAGCACAGATACGCAGTATTTT. Translation gives CASSLGRGSSTDTQYF.

The chain recombines TRBV29-1 with TRBJ1-2; no firm D call. The V and J ends lost 4 bases and 7 bases respectively, with 13 bases between them. The germline CDR1 and CDR2 sequences are SQVTM and ANQGSEA. This CDR3 has 12 residues. Here the CDR3 DNA reads TGCAGCGTTGGAGGAGTCTATATTGGCTACACCTTC. Translated, it gives CSVGGVYIGYTF.

The V call is TRBV4-1, the J call TRBJ2-1, with 9 bases matching TRBD2. This CDR3 comprises 16 residues. Germline CDR1 is MGHRA and CDR2 is YSYEKL. With V trimmed by 2 bases and J by 1 base, 3 bases remained unmatched. CDR3 DNA: TGCGCCAGCAGCCAATACGGACTAGCGTCCTACAATGAGCAGTTCTTC. This encodes CASSQYGLASYNEQFF.

CDR3 DNA sequence: TGTGCCAGTAGGACCACAGGGTTGAATGGCTACACCTTC. It yields the protein CASRTTGLNGYTF. This chain joins TRBV19 and TRBJ1-2; tentatively, D is TRBD1 (6 bases). The V gene lost 6 bases and the J gene lost 6 bases, with 14 bases spanning the gap. Germline values: CDR1 LNHDA, CDR2 SQIVND (reference sequence). The CDR3 is 13 residues long.

The rearrangement uses TRBV5-1 and TRBJ1-1; D unclear. V lost 0 bases and J lost 0, with 9 bases in between. Germline CDR1 reads SGHRS; CDR2 reads YFSETQ. CDR3 length equals 15 residues. Written as DNA, the CDR3 is TGCGCCAGCAGCTTGGGGGCGTACATGAACACTGAAGCTTTCTTT. Translation: CASSLGAYMNTEAFF. Variable domain in full (rest from reference TRBV5-1 and TRBJ1-1): KAGVTQTPRYLIKTRGQQVTLSCSPISGHRSVSWYQQTPGQGLQFLFEYFSETQRNKGNFPGRFSGRQFSNSRSEMNVSTLELGDSALYLCASSLGAYMNTEAFFGQGTRLTVV.

The chain couples TRBV2 to TRBJ1-1, with 8 nucleotides matching TRBD1. Germline CDR1 reads SNHLY; CDR2 reads FYNNEI. V gave up 5 bases and J gave up 1 base; unmatched junction bases: 3. There are 14 residues in the CDR3. CDR3 protein: CASSPQGGNTEAFF. DNA for the CDR3: TGTGCCAGCAGTCCACAGGGGGGGAACACTGAAGCTTTCTTT.

The genes are TRBV7-6 and TRBJ2-5; TRBD2 aligns across 10 bases. V trimming: 2 bases; J trimming: 0 bases; junction bases outside the gene matches: 9. The V gene's germline CDR1 is SGHVS and CDR2 FNYEAQ. CDR3 size: 18 residues. Here the CDR3 DNA reads TGTGCCAGCAGCTTACTCCCTCGGACTAGCGGTTACCAAGAGACCCAGTACTTC. Translated, it gives CASSLLPRTSGYQETQYF.

This chain uses TRBV7-3 with TRBJ1-1, with D perhaps matching TRBD1 (5 bases). CDR1 and CDR2 (germline): SGHTA, FQGTGA. The CDR3 has 13 amino acids. V lost 1 base, J lost 6 bases, and 9 bases lay in between. CDR3 DNA: TGTGCCAGCAGCTTAAATCCAGGGTCTGAAGCTTTCTTT. Its translation is CASSLNPGSEAFF.

The chain couples TRBV10-3 to TRBJ1-5; tentatively, D is TRBD1 (5 bases). The V end was cut by 7 bases, the J end by 5 bases, with 15 bases between. Germline V gene sequence: CDR1 ENHRY, CDR2 SYGVKD. This CDR3 has 14 amino acids. CDR3 DNA sequence: TGTGCCATCACTGCGGGGGAGGGAGATCAGCCCCAGCATTTT. It is translated as CAITAGEGDQPQHF.

V is TRBV5-1 and J is TRBJ2-2; 8 bases align to TRBD1. Losses at the gene ends were 0 bases for V and 7 bases for J; bases not matched to a gene: 2. The germline V gene has CDR1 SGHRS and CDR2 YFSETQ. The CDR3 has 14 residues. The CDR3 here is CASSLGQGRGELFF. The CDR3 nucleotides read TGCGCCAGCAGCTTGGGACAGGGGCGCGGGGAGCTGTTTTTT. Complete variable domain (other parts from reference TRBV5-1 and TRBJ2-2): KAGVTQTPRYLIKTRGQQVTLSCSPISGHRSVSWYQQTPGQGLQFLFEYFSETQRNKGNFPGRFSGRQFSNSRSEMNVSTLELGDSALYLCASSLGQGRGELFFGEGSRLTVL.

This sequence joins TRBV18 and TRBJ2-2; 9 bases are a match to TRBD1. Germline V lookup: CDR1 KGHSH, CDR2 LQKENI. V lost 4 bases to trimming and J lost 3 bases; unmatched junction nucleotides: 3. The CDR3 totals 15 residues. CDR3: CASSLTGGDTGELFF. The CDR3 bases are TGTGCCAGCTCACTTACAGGGGGCGACACCGGGGAGCTGTTTTTT.

The V and J genes are TRBV5-1 and TRBJ2-6; D unclear. Germline CDR1 is SGHRS and CDR2 is YFSETQ. This CDR3 comprises 16 residues. Trimming shortened V by 9 bases and J by 2 bases, and 18 bases separated the two germline ends. The CDR3 sequence is CATSRTPSAGANVLTF. In DNA form, the CDR3 reads TGCGCCACCTCGCGCACACCCAGCGCTGGGGCCAACGTCCTGACTTTC. Full variable domain (missing parts from reference TRBV5-1 and TRBJ2-6): KAGVTQTPRYLIKTRGQQVTLSCSPISGHRSVSWYQQTPGQGLQFLFEYFSETQRNKGNFPGRFSGRQFSNSRSEMNVSTLELGDSALYLCATSRTPSAGANVLTFGAGSRLTVL.

The rearrangement joins TRBV10-2 to TRBJ2-2; TRBD2 matches at 8 bases. The CDR3 has 13 residues. Germline trimming cut 11 bases from V and 0 bases from J; bases unmatched to any gene: 2. Germline V lookup: CDR1 WSHSY, CDR2 SAAADI. The CDR3 bases are TGCGCCCTGCGGGGGGCGAACACCGGGGAGCTGTTTTTT. This gives the protein CALRGANTGELFF.

The chain uses TRBV30 and TRBJ1-3; maybe TRBD1 (6 bases). The V end was cut by 1 base, the J end by 4 bases, with 11 bases between. The CDR3 spans 14 residues. The germline CDR1 and CDR2 sequences are GTSNPN and SVGIG (reference sequence). The CDR3 here is CAWSGSGAGNTIYF. Here the CDR3 DNA reads TGTGCCTGGAGTGGTTCAGGGGCCGGAAACACCATATATTTT.

This clone has a single count. This sequence joins TRBV7-2 and TRBJ1-4, with 10 bases identical to TRBD1. V lost 5 bases, J lost 2 bases, and 2 bases stayed unmatched. The CDR3 is 15 amino acids. Germline loops: CDR1 SGHTA, CDR2 FQGNSA. CDR3: CASSPGQGTNEKLFF. The DNA of the CDR3 is TGTGCCAGCAGCCCGGGACAGGGGACTAATGAAAAACTGTTTTTT.

The V gene is TRBV10-2, the J gene TRBJ1-1; no clear D. Germline CDR1 WSHSY, CDR2 SAAADI. The CDR3 spans 14 residues. Trimming removed 2 bases at V and 4 bases at J, with 11 bases between. The CDR3 reads CASSEQSSGTEAFF. For the CDR3, the DNA is TGCGCCAGCAGTGAGCAGTCCTCGGGCACTGAAGCTTTCTTT.

The gene calls are TRBV5-5 and TRBJ2-1; TRBD2 agrees at 11 bases. The CDR3 spans 16 residues. Trimming at V came to 0 bases and at J to 5 bases, leaving 4 bases not matched to a gene. From germline, CDR1 is SGHKS and CDR2 YYEKEE (reference sequence). The CDR3 region is CASSLGSGRANNEQFF. The CDR3 DNA follows: TGTGCCAGCAGCTTGGGTAGCGGGAGGGCGAACAATGAGCAGTTCTTC.

The V call is TRBV7-2, the J call TRBJ2-1, with D perhaps TRBD2 (6 bases). Germline CDR1 SGHTA, CDR2 FQGNSA. This CDR3 has 15 residues. Trimming took 5 bases from V and 2 from J, leaving 13 bases between them. The CDR3 sequence is CASSLRRETYNEQFF. The CDR3 region has the DNA TGTGCCAGCAGCCTAAGACGGGAGACCTACAATGAGCAGTTCTTC.

The chain links TRBV7-3 to TRBJ2-3, with 7 bases identical to TRBD1. The length of the CDR3 is 15 residues. Per the germline V gene, CDR1 is SGHTA and CDR2 is FQGTGA. J lost 2 bases, V lost 5 bases, and 7 bases had no gene match. The CDR3 reads CASSAQGGPTDTQYF. DNA for the CDR3: TGTGCCAGCAGCGCCCAAGGGGGCCCCACAGATACGCAGTATTTT.

This chain connects TRBV27 to TRBJ2-2; D is perhaps TRBD1 (6 bases). Germline loops: CDR1 MNHEY, CDR2 SMNVEV (reference sequence). This CDR3 has 14 amino acids. The V end lost 8 bases, the J end lost 8 bases, and 18 bases lay between the germline ends. The DNA of the CDR3 is TGTGCCAGCCTTAAAAGGGGGAGTACTGGGGAGCTGTTTTTT. This encodes CASLKRGSTGELFF.

The chain links TRBV18 to TRBJ1-4, with 7 bases fitting TRBD1. The germline V gene has CDR1 KGHSH and CDR2 LQKENI. This CDR3 is 14 amino acids long. The ends lost 2 bases at V and 5 bases at J; junction bases unmatched: 2. CDR3 nucleotides: TGTGCCAGCTCACCAACGGGACAGAATGAAAAACTGTTTTTT. The encoded protein is CASSPTGQNEKLFF.

The J gene is TRBJ2-2, the V gene TRBV7-9; no definite D call. This CDR3 is built from 14 residues. Germline values: CDR1 SEHNR, CDR2 FQNEAQ (reference sequence). Trimming took off 3 bases at V and 0 bases at J, with 5 bases between the two ends. The CDR3, as DNA: TGTGCCAGCAGCTTCGGAGCGAACACCGGGGAGCTGTTTTTT. Translated, it gives CASSFGANTGELFF.

This chain links TRBV12-5 with TRBJ2-3; TRBD2 is a possible D gene (5 bases). The V and J ends lost 7 bases and 1 base respectively, with 12 bases between them. The CDR3 length is 14 residues. Germline V gene sequence: CDR1 LGHNT, CDR2 FRNRAP. CDR3 region: CASAPSGGTDTQYF. CDR3 DNA: TGTGCTAGTGCTCCCAGCGGTGGCACAGATACGCAGTATTTT.

The chain joins TRBV5-4 to TRBJ2-3, with 7 bases that match TRBD1. From germline, CDR1 is SGHNT and CDR2 YYREEE (reference sequence). With V trimmed by 0 bases and J by 2 bases, 3 bases remained unmatched. This CDR3 region has 15 residues. The CDR3 protein is CASSLETGSTDTQYF. The CDR3, as DNA: TGTGCCAGCAGCTTGGAGACAGGGTCCACAGATACGCAGTATTTT.

This clone turned up a few times. This chain joins TRBV6-2 or TRBV6-3 and TRBJ1-5; 9 bases are shared with TRBD1. Per germline, CDR1 MNHEY and CDR2 SVGEGT. The CDR3 sequence is 16 residues long. With 5 bases clipped from V and 3 bases from J, the junction kept 8 bases outside the gene matches. The CDR3 DNA is TGTGCCAGCAGTCGGGACAGGGCTTCTCTCAATCAGCCCCAGCATTTT. Translated: CASSRDRASLNQPQHF.

The CDR3 reads CASSQSGTRETGELFF. The CDR3 region has the DNA TGTGCCAGCTCACAATCCGGGACTAGGGAAACCGGGGAGCTGTTTTTT. The V gene is TRBV18, the J gene TRBJ2-2; 8 nucleotides agree with TRBD2. The CDR3 contains 16 residues. V gave up 4 bases and J gave up 5 bases; unmatched junction bases: 9. Germline V gene sequence: CDR1 KGHSH, CDR2 LQKENI.

This chain uses TRBV4-3 with TRBJ2-3; a possible D gene is TRBD2 (7 bases). Trimming cost V 0 bases and J 8 bases, with 15 bases left between them. CDR3 length equals 15 residues. The V gene's germline CDR1 is LGHNA and CDR2 YSLEER. The CDR3 loop reads CASSQDWGGLGTQYF. Here the CDR3 DNA reads TGCGCCAGCAGCCAAGATTGGGGGGGCTTGGGTACGCAGTATTTT.

V gene TRBV20-1 combines with J gene TRBJ1-6; 9 nucleotides line up with TRBD1. V was pared by 3 bases and J by 5 bases, with 8 bases of the junction left unmatched. CDR1 and CDR2 (germline): DFQATT, SNEGSKA (reference sequence). This CDR3 spans 16 amino acids. The CDR3 reads CSASDRQGVDNSPLHF. As DNA, the CDR3 is TGCAGTGCTAGTGACCGACAGGGGGTGGATAATTCACCCCTCCACTTT.

The J gene is TRBJ1-2, the V gene TRBV19; possibly TRBD1 for D (5 bases). This CDR3 comprises 16 residues. Germline V gene data show CDR1 as LNHDA and CDR2 as SQIVND (reference sequence). V lost 5 bases and J 1 base, leaving 17 bases between the germline ends. CDR3 in amino acids: CASSWGATAYNYGYTF. CDR3 DNA sequence: TGTGCCAGTAGTTGGGGCGCCACCGCCTATAACTATGGCTACACCTTC.

This sequence joins TRBV7-2 and TRBJ1-2, with 7 bases fitting TRBD1. The CDR3 sequence is 13 residues long. CDR1 and CDR2 (germline): SGHTA, FQGNSA. V was clipped by 6 bases and J by 2 bases; unmatched bases: 3. CDR3 in amino acids: CASSEQGNYGYTF. CDR3 DNA: TGTGCCAGCAGTGAACAGGGGAACTATGGCTACACCTTC.